Presented here are 26 T cell receptor beta chains from one specimen sequenced in a study of T cells expressing NK-cell markers. TCRdb reprocessed the 5' RACE reads, with one entry per CDR3 protein and no DNA. This table lists 300,000 to 450,000 distinct CDR3 sequences. Sequenced: blood T cells: a sorted CD56 or NKG2C T cell subset, CD4+ or CD8+ T cells, or bulk PBMC T cells (not recorded which). The receptors derive from a man between 18 and 69 years old in good health.

CDR3 sequence reads: CASSKRQGRNEQFF. The J gene is TRBJ2-1, the V gene TRBV12-3 or TRBV12-4; the D call of TRBD1 rests on TCRdb alone, since no DNA is present to check it. The length of the CDR3 is 14 residues.

The chain links TRBV5-1 to TRBJ2-1; TCRdb reports TRBD2, a call that lacks DNA to check it against. Germline V CDR1 and CDR2: SGHRS, YFSETQ. CDR3 length equals 16 residues. CDR3: CASSLIRDYLYNEQFF. Based on the CDR3 plus reference TRBV5-1 and TRBJ2-1, the full variable domain is KAGVTQTPRYLIKTRGQQVTLSCSPISGHRSVSWYQQTPGQGLQFLFEYFSETQRNKGNFPGRFSGRQFSNSRSEMNVSTLELGDSALYLCASSLIRDYLYNEQFFGPGTRLTVL.

The V and J genes are TRBV7-2 and TRBJ2-7; the TCRdb D gene call, TRBD1, has no DNA to confirm it. Germline V gene lookup returns CDR1 SGHTA and CDR2 FQGNSA. This CDR3 is built from 16 residues. This chain's CDR3 is CASSRRGGGSSYEQYF.

The chain recombines TRBV11-2 with TRBJ2-1. Germline V gives CDR1 SGHAT, CDR2 FQNNGV. This CDR3 spans 15 amino acids. CDR3 sequence: CASSLGNSPYNEQFF.

The CDR3 region is CASRGEGQGSEQYF. The chain carries TRBV2 and TRBJ2-7; TCRdb picks TRBD1, but there is no DNA to check that call. The germline gives CDR1 SNHLY, CDR2 FYNNEI. The CDR3 runs 14 residues.

V usage is TRBV12-3 or TRBV12-4 and J usage is TRBJ1-3. The length of the CDR3 is 16 residues. CDR3 sequence reads: CASSLISRGSGNTIYF.

This sequence joins TRBV2 and TRBJ2-3. The germline CDR1 and CDR2 sequences are SNHLY and FYNNEI. This CDR3 spans 12 amino acids. CDR3 in amino acids: CASSEGRTRQYF. The entire variable domain, with the rest obtained from reference TRBV2 and TRBJ2-3, is as follows: EPEVTQTPSHQVTQMGQEVILRCVPISNHLYFYWYRQILGQKVEFLVSFYNNEISEKSEIFDDQFSVERPDGSNFTLKIRSTKLEDSAMYFCASSEGRTRQYFGPGTRLTVL.

This sequence joins TRBV7-2 and TRBJ2-3. The V gene's germline CDR1 is SGHTA and CDR2 FQGNSA. The CDR3 is made up of 12 amino acids. The CDR3 sequence is CASSENTDTQYF.

The J gene is TRBJ2-5, the V gene TRBV28; TCRdb picks TRBD2, but there is no DNA to check that call. This CDR3 region has 15 residues. Germline V lookup: CDR1 MDHEN, CDR2 SYDVKM. Here the CDR3 reads CASSGEEMYQETQYF.

V and J are TRBV20-1 and TRBJ1-3; the D gene TCRdb calls, TRBD1, cannot be checked with no DNA. This CDR3 is built from 15 residues. The germline CDR1 and CDR2 sequences are DFQATT and SNEGSKA (reference sequence). The CDR3 is CSASITGSPGNTIYF.

The rearrangement uses TRBV7-9 and TRBJ1-6; TCRdb proposes TRBD1, but this gene call is untestable without DNA. CDR3 length equals 16 residues. CDR1 and CDR2 (germline): SEHNR, FQNEAQ (reference sequence). The CDR3 region is CASSPGTGGPYSPLHF.

The chain carries TRBV5-1 and TRBJ2-2; TCRdb proposes TRBD1, but this gene call is untestable without DNA. Germline CDR1 reads SGHRS; CDR2 reads YFSETQ. This CDR3 spans 13 amino acids. The CDR3 protein is CASSQGPPGELFF.

The chain is built from TRBV7-3 and TRBJ2-1; TCRdb indicates TRBD1, and absent DNA this call remains unverified. The CDR3 loop spans 16 amino acids. CDR1 is SGHTA and CDR2 is FQGTGA in the germline V gene. The CDR3 spells CASSLRPPSSYNEQFF.

V gene TRBV12-3 or TRBV12-4 combines with J gene TRBJ2-7; without DNA, the TCRdb call of TRBD1 cannot be checked. The CDR3 is 15 amino acids. CDR3 loop: CASSPSGGALREQYF.

The chain uses TRBV19 and TRBJ2-1; TCRdb calls TRBD1, which cannot be checked without DNA. CDR1 is LNHDA, CDR2 SQIVND, per germline (reference sequence). This CDR3 is built from 17 residues. The CDR3 loop is CASSITIPGRSYNEQFF.

This chain links TRBV11-2 with TRBJ2-5; TCRdb's D gene call, TRBD2, goes unchecked for lack of DNA. The CDR3 spans 18 residues. CDR1 is SGHAT and CDR2 is FQNNGV in the germline V gene. The CDR3 spells CASSLNRGTSERKETQYF.

The chain couples TRBV19 to TRBJ1-1; with no DNA, the TCRdb D assignment of TRBD1 cannot be verified. The CDR3 is 14 residues long. Germline assignment: CDR1 LNHDA and CDR2 SQIVND (reference sequence). The CDR3 is CASRETGGASEAFF.

This chain connects TRBV4-2 to TRBJ2-6. Germline CDR1 is LGHNA and CDR2 is YNFKEQ. CDR3 length: 15 amino acids. The CDR3 sequence: CASSHRSSGANVLTF.

V is TRBV6-5 and J is TRBJ1-1. The CDR3 extends over 14 amino acids. The germline gives CDR1 MNHEY, CDR2 SVGAGI. CDR3 amino acids: CASRLRQENTEAFF.

This chain joins TRBV5-4 and TRBJ1-2. The germline gives CDR1 SGHNT, CDR2 YYREEE (reference sequence). The CDR3 sequence is 13 residues long. The CDR3 sequence is CASSSDGYYGYTF.

This chain connects TRBV6-5 to TRBJ1-2; TCRdb's assignment of TRBD1 cannot be checked, as there is no DNA. Germline V CDR1 and CDR2: MNHEY, SVGAGI. The CDR3 consists of 14 residues. CDR3 sequence reads: CASSYQGQGGGYTF.

The chain couples TRBV4-1 to TRBJ2-1. Germline V lookup: CDR1 MGHRA, CDR2 YSYEKL. The CDR3 is made up of 16 amino acids. The CDR3 loop is CASSQVDMISYNEQFF.

The V and J genes are TRBV6-2 or TRBV6-3 and TRBJ1-1. CDR1 is MNHEY, CDR2 SVGEGT, per germline. This CDR3 is built from 11 residues. The CDR3 is CASSYETEAFF.

The rearrangement links TRBV28 to TRBJ2-7; TCRdb gives TRBD1 as the D gene, but with no DNA this cannot be confirmed. This CDR3 is built from 15 residues. The germline CDR1 and CDR2 sequences are MDHEN and SYDVKM. CDR3 residues: CASSLPGQGVHEQYF.

V gene TRBV24-1 combines with J gene TRBJ2-3; there is no DNA to check the TCRdb D call of TRBD2. The CDR3 spans 15 residues. The V gene's germline CDR1 is KGHDR and CDR2 SFDVKD. The CDR3 loop reads CATSERTSGGYTQYF.

V gene TRBV20-1 combines with J gene TRBJ1-1. The CDR3 is 11 amino acids. CDR1 and CDR2 (germline): DFQATT, SNEGSKA (reference sequence). CDR3 in amino acids: CSARLPTEAFF.